What follows are 32 T cell receptor beta chains derived from one specimen sequenced in a study of blood T cell repertoires in COVID-19. TCRdb's table, derived via immunoSEQ multiplex PCR, lists solely in-frame clones and lacks some. The sample has about 140,000 clones, 60% to 80% seen once. Input material: peripheral blood. The receptors originated from a man aged 50 to 60 with active or convalescent COVID-19.

The chain combines TRBV30 with TRBJ1-2; the match to TRBD1 covers 12 bases. Germline V gives CDR1 GTSNPN, CDR2 SVGIG (reference sequence). The CDR3 is made up of 14 amino acids. The trim removed 2 bases at V and 8 bases at J, leaving 6 bases unmatched. CDR3 sequence (DNA): TGTGCCTGGAGTAGGGGACAGGGGGCGCAGGGCTACACCTTC. Translated: CAWSRGQGAQGYTF.

The chain has TRBV6-5 and TRBJ1-6, with 7 bases aligning to TRBD1. CDR1 and CDR2 from the germline V gene are MNHEY and SVGAGI. The CDR3 has 15 amino acids. Germline trimming cut 2 bases from V and 6 bases from J; bases unmatched to any gene: 4. The CDR3 nucleotides are TGTGCCAGCAGTTACCTGACAGGGATTAATTCACCCCTCCACTTT. Protein product: CASSYLTGINSPLHF.

This chain joins TRBV29-1 and TRBJ2-1; 11 nucleotides align to TRBD2. V trimming: 3 bases; J trimming: 9 bases; junction bases outside the gene matches: 4. This CDR3 has 13 residues. Germline lookup yields CDR1 SQVTM and CDR2 ANQGSEA. The CDR3 is CSVDLGLAAEQFF. CDR3 nucleotides: TGCAGCGTTGACCTGGGACTAGCGGCTGAGCAGTTCTTC.

V and J are TRBV5-1 and TRBJ2-1, with 7 bases matching TRBD2. Trimming took 4 bases from V and 7 from J; bases not matched to a gene: 17. The germline CDR1 and CDR2 sequences are SGHRS and YFSETQ. This CDR3 spans 17 amino acids. For the CDR3, the DNA is TGCGCCAGCAGCCCCGGGGCCGGTGGCGGGAGTAGGAATGAGCAGTTCTTC. Its protein is CASSPGAGGGSRNEQFF. Combining the CDR3 with reference TRBV5-1 and TRBJ2-1 gives the whole variable domain KAGVTQTPRYLIKTRGQQVTLSCSPISGHRSVSWYQQTPGQGLQFLFEYFSETQRNKGNFPGRFSGRQFSNSRSEMNVSTLELGDSALYLCASSPGAGGGSRNEQFFGPGTRLTVL.

V is TRBV28 and J is TRBJ2-1; 12 bases agree with TRBD2. This CDR3 comprises 16 residues. Germline values: CDR1 MDHEN, CDR2 SYDVKM. Unmatched junction bases numbered 4, after V lost 0 bases and J lost 7 bases. The CDR3 reads CASSLWLAGGWNEQFF. In nucleotides, the CDR3 is TGTGCCAGCAGTTTATGGCTAGCGGGAGGGTGGAATGAGCAGTTCTTC.

CDR3 protein: CASSGQRQGEAFF. The CDR3 region has the DNA TGTGCCAGCAGCGGACAAAGACAGGGTGAAGCTTTCTTT. The chain recombines TRBV11-3 with TRBJ1-1; 7 bases are shared with TRBD1. The ends lost 5 bases at V and 7 bases at J; junction bases unmatched: 7. Germline V lookup: CDR1 SGHNT, CDR2 YENEEA. The CDR3 loop spans 13 amino acids.

As concerns this clone: This CDR3 is also generated by other DNA sequences in the sample. The chain employs TRBV7-9 and TRBJ2-5; possible D gene TRBD2, 6 bases. Germline CDR1 is SEHNR and CDR2 is FQNEAQ (reference sequence). The CDR3 spans 14 residues. The V end was cut by 1 base, the J end by 5 bases, with 11 bases between. CDR3 DNA: TGTGCCAGCAGCTTAGGGGGAGGCGCGGAGACCCAGTACTTC. Translated: CASSLGGGAETQYF. Variable domain in full (rest from reference TRBV7-9 and TRBJ2-5): DTGVSQNPRHKITKRGQNVTFRCDPISEHNRLYWYRQTLGQGPEFLTYFQNEAQLEKSRLLSDRFSAERPKGSFSTLEIQRTEQGDSAMYLCASSLGGGAETQYFGPGTRLLVL.

The CDR3 sequence: CASSWDSLVSNEQFF. The CDR3 DNA follows: TGTGCCAGCAGCTGGGACTCATTAGTATCCAATGAGCAGTTCTTC. V and J are TRBV11-2 and TRBJ2-1; maybe TRBD2 (6 bases). Germline CDR1 is SGHAT and CDR2 is FQNNGV. The CDR3 length is 15 residues. V was trimmed by 4 bases and J by 6 bases, leaving 16 bases between them.

The V and J genes are TRBV29-1 and TRBJ2-3; 10 bases are shared with TRBD1. V was pared by 6 bases and J by 6 bases, with 9 bases of the junction left unmatched. CDR1 SQVTM and CDR2 ANQGSEA come from the germline V gene. The CDR3 totals 14 residues. This CDR3 reads CSVRTGGNSDTQYF. The CDR3 DNA follows: TGCAGCGTGCGGACAGGGGGAAATTCGGATACGCAGTATTTT.

The chain combines TRBV27 with TRBJ1-6, with unresolved D. Trimming pared 6 bases from V and 7 bases from J, leaving 16 bases between. Germline V CDR1 and CDR2: MNHEY, SMNVEV (reference sequence). The CDR3 contains 15 residues. In DNA, the CDR3 is TGTGCCAGCAGCTTGGGAGCCCCAGGAAATTCACCCCTCCACTTT. Its translation: CASSLGAPGNSPLHF.

This clone came up a few times. This chain links TRBV11-2 with TRBJ2-7; TRBD2 matches at 9 bases. Germline-derived CDR1 and CDR2 are SGHAT and FQNNGV. Trimming at V came to 5 bases and at J to 2 bases, leaving 7 bases not matched to a gene. This CDR3 contains 15 residues. The CDR3 nucleotides read TGTGCCAGCAGCCCTGCGGGAGGGTCCGCCTACGAGCAGTACTTC. Translated, it gives CASSPAGGSAYEQYF.

This rearrangement joins TRBV24-1 to TRBJ2-3; 9 nucleotides agree with TRBD2. Per the germline V gene, CDR1 is KGHDR and CDR2 is SFDVKD. V shed 8 bases and J 3 bases; nucleotides not matched to a gene: 5. The CDR3 length is 14 residues. The CDR3 reads CATMTSGGTDTQYF. CDR3 in DNA: TGTGCCACCATGACTAGCGGAGGAACAGATACGCAGTATTTT.

The V gene is TRBV27, the J gene TRBJ2-1; weak D call: TRBD1 (6 bases). The CDR3 has 15 amino acids. Deletions cut 5 bases from V and 10 bases from J, with 21 bases between. The germline V gene encodes CDR1 MNHEY and CDR2 SMNVEV (reference sequence). The CDR3 loop is CASSPGTLRTEEQFF. The CDR3 DNA follows: TGTGCCAGCAGTCCAGGGACCCTAAGGACAGAGGAGCAGTTCTTC.

The chain recombines TRBV21-1 with TRBJ2-7; TRBD2, the table's D call, was not compared with the DNA. TRBV21-1 is flagged as a pseudogene. This CDR3 spans 15 amino acids. The CDR3: CASSKTSGSSYEQYF. The DNA for the CDR3 is TGTGCCAGCAGCAAGACTAGCGGTAGCTCCTACGAGCAGTACTTC.

This chain uses TRBV28 with TRBJ2-2; the match to TRBD1 covers 9 bases. Germline CDR1 reads MDHEN; CDR2 reads SYDVKM. The CDR3 is 16 residues long. V was pared by 4 bases and J by 4 bases, with 7 bases of the junction left unmatched. As DNA, the CDR3 is TGTGCCAGCAGTTCCCCGAGGACAGGGGTCACCGGGGAGCTGTTTTTT. Protein product: CASSSPRTGVTGELFF.

The chain uses TRBV12-3 or TRBV12-4 and TRBJ2-2, with a tentative D call TRBD2 (5 bases). There are 13 residues in the CDR3. Trimming cost V 7 bases and J 2 bases, with 8 bases left between them. The CDR3 reads CASKRANTGELFF. CDR3 nucleotides: TGTGCCAGCAAGAGGGCCAACACCGGGGAGCTGTTTTTT.

This clone was recorded a few times. This chain links TRBV7-6 with TRBJ2-3, with a weak D call TRBD1 (7 bases). Trimming removed 0 bases at V and 8 bases at J, with 27 bases between. There are 19 residues in the CDR3. Germline V CDR1 and CDR2: SGHVS, FNYEAQ. This chain's CDR3 is CASSLAQVTGTLVTGTQYF. The CDR3 DNA reads TGTGCCAGCAGCTTAGCGCAGGTGACAGGGACTCTCGTCACGGGTACGCAGTATTTT.

The chain joins TRBV4-1 to TRBJ2-7; 13 positions match TRBD2. Looked up from germline, CDR1 is MGHRA and CDR2 is YSYEKL. The CDR3 runs to 16 residues. Germline trimming cut 0 bases from V and 7 bases from J; bases unmatched to any gene: 6. CDR3 region: CASSQDSGLAGVEQYF. The CDR3 DNA sequence: TGCGCCAGCAGCCAAGATTCCGGACTAGCGGGAGTTGAGCAGTACTTC.

The chain uses TRBV5-1 and TRBJ2-1; D is possibly TRBD1 (6 bases). Per germline, CDR1 SGHRS and CDR2 YFSETQ. CDR3 size: 16 residues. The germline V and J ends were trimmed by 1 base and 0 bases, with 11 bases remaining between them. This CDR3 is CASSLNQGNSYNEQFF. Here the CDR3 DNA reads TGCGCCAGCAGCTTGAATCAGGGGAACTCCTACAATGAGCAGTTCTTC.

V usage is TRBV3-1 (or the pseudogene TRBV3-2) and J usage is TRBJ2-5; 13 bases agree with TRBD2. The V gene's germline CDR1 is LGHDT and CDR2 YNNKEL (reference sequence). The CDR3 spans 17 residues. J gave up 7 bases and V 0 bases, and 8 bases lay outside the gene matches. The CDR3 DNA is TGTGCCAGCAGCCAAGATGGGGGACTAGCGGGGTGGGGGACCCAGTACTTC. The encoded protein is CASSQDGGLAGWGTQYF.

CDR3 residues: CASSFGRAYEQYF. CDR3 bases: TGTGCCAGCAGTTTTGGCAGGGCCTACGAGCAGTACTTC. The chain links TRBV28 to TRBJ2-7, with D possibly TRBD1 on 5 matching bases. The CDR3 contains 13 residues. V dropped 3 bases and J dropped 2 bases, with 8 bases sitting between them. CDR1 is MDHEN, CDR2 SYDVKM, per germline.

This clone has ten or more counts. The V and J genes are TRBV4-1 and TRBJ2-7; 9 bases agree with TRBD2. Germline CDR1 reads MGHRA; CDR2 reads YSYEKL. This CDR3 is built from 16 residues. V gave up 1 base and J gave up 2 bases; unmatched junction bases: 6. The CDR3 here is CASSQAAGGPAYEQYF. CDR3 nucleotide sequence: TGCGCCAGCAGCCAAGCAGCGGGGGGACCGGCCTACGAGCAGTACTTC.

This clone turned up a few times. In DNA, the CDR3 is TGTGCCACCTACTCTGCTATGAACTATGGCTACACCTTC. This encodes CATYSAMNYGYTF. J is TRBJ1-2 and V is TRBV6-5; D remains ambiguous. Trimming removed 10 bases at V and 2 bases at J, with 14 bases between. The germline V gene has CDR1 MNHEY and CDR2 SVGAGI. The CDR3 is 13 amino acids.

The chain employs TRBV6-5 and TRBJ2-5; TRBD2 matches 11 bases. This CDR3 contains 15 residues. Trimming at V came to 10 bases and at J to 4 bases, leaving 11 bases not matched to a gene. Germline V gives CDR1 MNHEY, CDR2 SVGAGI. The CDR3, as DNA: TGTGCCAACGAGGGGACTAGCGGAAAAGGAGAGACCCAGTACTTC. As protein: CANEGTSGKGETQYF.

This chain links TRBV29-1 with TRBJ2-5; TRBD2 is a possible D gene (5 bases). CDR1 and CDR2 (germline): SQVTM, ANQGSEA. The CDR3 contains 11 residues. V lost 6 bases to trimming and J lost 4 bases, with 9 bases between them. The CDR3 protein is CSVNSGETQYF. The DNA for the CDR3 is TGCAGCGTCAACAGCGGAGAGACCCAGTACTTC.

The chain recombines TRBV27 with TRBJ2-5; D might be TRBD2 (6 bases). The germline CDR1 and CDR2 sequences are MNHEY and SMNVEV (reference sequence). The V end was cut by 6 bases, the J end by 7 bases, with 12 bases between. The CDR3 totals 12 residues. The CDR3 protein is CASRAPGGTQYF. CDR3 DNA sequence: TGTGCCAGCAGGGCCCCCGGGGGGACCCAGTACTTC.

The gene calls are TRBV20-1 and TRBJ1-4, with a possible D match to TRBD1 (5 bases). V shed 3 bases and J shed 7 bases, with 9 bases lying between them. This CDR3 contains 12 residues. Germline CDR1 and CDR2: DFQATT and SNEGSKA (reference sequence). CDR3 residues: CSASRGGEKLFF. DNA of the CDR3: TGCAGTGCTAGTCGGGGGGGTGAAAAACTGTTTTTT.

The chain carries TRBV6-2 or TRBV6-3 and TRBJ2-3, with TRBD2 as a possible D gene (6 bases). CDR1 MNHEY and CDR2 SVGEGT come from the germline V gene. Trimming pared 5 bases from V and 5 bases from J, leaving 11 bases between. The CDR3 runs to 13 residues. The CDR3 sequence: CASSGGYLDTQYF. CDR3 DNA: TGTGCCAGCAGTGGGGGGTACCTAGATACGCAGTATTTT.

This sequence joins TRBV7-6 and TRBJ2-2, with 8 positions matching TRBD1. J was trimmed by 3 bases and V by 4 bases; bases with no gene match: 4. This CDR3 is built from 15 residues. Germline V gene data show CDR1 as SGHVS and CDR2 as FNYEAQ. The CDR3: CASSSRGRDTGELFF. CDR3 DNA: TGTGCCAGCAGCTCCAGGGGGCGGGACACCGGGGAGCTGTTTTTT.

This rearrangement joins TRBV24-1 to TRBJ1-2; D is unclear. CDR3 length equals 13 residues. The V gene's germline CDR1 is KGHDR and CDR2 SFDVKD. V was shortened by 4 bases and J by 2 bases, with 7 bases between the two germline ends. As DNA, the CDR3 is TGTGCCACCAGTGACCGTGTGAACTATGGCTACACCTTC. Protein sequence: CATSDRVNYGYTF.

The chain links TRBV10-3 to TRBJ2-7; D not resolved. The V and J ends lost 3 bases and 2 bases respectively, with 5 bases between them. Germline V lookup: CDR1 ENHRY, CDR2 SYGVKD. CDR3 length equals 12 residues. Here the CDR3 reads CAISDGPYEQYF. The CDR3, as DNA: TGTGCCATCAGTGACGGTCCCTACGAGCAGTACTTC.

The J gene is TRBJ2-1, the V gene TRBV6-5; TRBD2 matches 10 bases. Germline values: CDR1 MNHEY, CDR2 SVGAGI. Germline trimming cut 2 bases from V and 7 bases from J; bases unmatched to any gene: 8. The CDR3 loop spans 16 amino acids. The CDR3 sequence: CASSYAASGRGNEQFF. CDR3 coding DNA: TGTGCCAGCAGTTACGCGGCTAGCGGGAGAGGTAATGAGCAGTTCTTC.